Here is one TCR beta chain with its context. The data belong to a study of cytomegalovirus exposure and HLA in healthy donors. CDR3 length: 15 amino acids. Trimming pared 0 bases from V and 4 bases from J, leaving 9 bases between. Germline V gives CDR1 SGHVS, CDR2 FQNEAQ. PCR primers comprised 60 Vbeta and 13 Jbeta primers. The protocol was immunoSEQ multiplex PCR, while the TCRdb copy is restricted to in-frame clones and leaves out a portion. The sample shows more than 95,000 clones, more than 65% of them seen only once. This TCR came from a young man in good health and CMV-seropositive. J is TRBJ2-2 and V is TRBV7-8; D gene unclear. Sample: PBMCs. The CDR3 sequence: CASSLATSVTGELFF. DNA of the CDR3: TGTGCCAGCAGCTTAGCGACTTCCGTCACCGGGGAGCTGTTTTTT.